This T cell receptor beta chain derives from a study of STAT3 mutations in large granular lymphocyte leukemia. Overall study context: Among longitudinally sequenced T-LGLL patients, roughly half had canonical activating STAT3 mutations detected.

The method was immunoSEQ multiplex PCR; TCRdb's version includes in-frame clones alone and lacks a portion of them. Counted here are roughly 22,000 clones, 94% occurring once; the ten biggest clones make up under 7.5%. CDR3 length: 14 amino acids. CDR1 and CDR2 (germline): ENHRY, SYGVKD. With 3 bases clipped from V and 4 bases from J, the junction kept 1 base outside the gene matches. The study's findings and limits: In about 30% of the 18 patients, new TCR clonotypes emerged after therapy. Treatment regimens differed across patients between samplings. Every T-cell large granular lymphocyte leukemia patient had at least one immunodominant TCR beta clonotype.

On this clone itself: What it binds is unknown.

This clonotype was sampled from a man aged 35 to 55 with T-cell large granular lymphocyte leukemia. Some clones in this sample may be carry-over from other donors' samples. The rearrangement links TRBV10-3 to TRBJ2-1, with TRBD2 matching over 9 bases. The sequenced material came from peripheral blood mononuclear cells. This chain's CDR3 is CAISDAGGYNEQFF. CDR3 bases: TGTGCCATCAGTGATGCGGGGGGGTACAATGAGCAGTTCTTC.